This TCR beta chain originates from a study of shared clonotypes between healthy human individuals. For the study at large: Each donor had three CD4 naive, three CD4 memory, two CD8 naive and one CD8 memory plate.

Comment on this clone: Its antigen remains unidentified.

Notes on the study in general: Some naive CD4 clonotypes, around 4.7%, turned up in common across a handful of donors.

The CDR3 extends over 14 amino acids. CDR1 and CDR2 from the germline V gene are LNHDA and SQIVND (reference sequence). V lost 1 base, J lost 4 bases, and 4 bases stayed unmatched. Sequenced by immunoSEQ multiplex PCR; TCRdb stores in-frame clones only, minus some. The sample carries 1,500,000 or so clones, 97% to 99% recorded once. This TCR was recovered from a man in his thirties or forties in good health. Sample: naive CD4+ T cells sorted from blood. Subset of the sample: CD45RA+ positively selected. The rearrangement uses TRBV19 and TRBJ2-7; the match to TRBD1 covers 7 bases. CDR3 loop: CASSIGQGRYEQYF. CDR3 DNA: TGTGCCAGTAGTATAGGACAGGGTCGGTACGAGCAGTACTTC. The full variable domain, with the rest looked up from reference TRBV19 and TRBJ2-7, is DGGITQSPKYLFRKEGQNVTLSCEQNLNHDAMYWYRQDPGQGLRLIYYSQIVNDFQKGDIAEGYSVSREKKESFPLTVTSAQKNPTAFYLCASSIGQGRYEQYFGPGTRLTVT.